Listed here are 17 T cell receptor beta chains from one sample, sequenced in a study of OX40 agonist ivuxolimab in advanced cancers. Data came from immunoSEQ multiplex PCR; TCRdb stores just in-frame clones and leaves some out. This table has 70,000 or so clones, more than 70% appearing once. The sample consisted of CD4+ or CD8+ T cells sorted from blood, taken in a trial of the OX40 agonist ivuxolimab. These receptors came from an adult with an advanced solid tumor such as melanoma, head and neck, liver or kidney cancer.

The chain is built from TRBV30 and TRBJ2-3; unclear D gene. The CDR3 is 11 amino acids. From germline, CDR1 is GTSNPN and CDR2 SVGIG (reference sequence). With 2 bases removed from V and 6 bases from J, the gap between germline ends came to 6 bases. The CDR3 loop reads CAWSSSDTQYF. The DNA for the CDR3 is TGTGCCTGGAGTTCGTCTGATACGCAGTATTTT.

This clone was detected once. The chain joins TRBV27 to TRBJ2-7, with a possible D match to TRBD1 (5 bases). The CDR3 runs to 13 residues. The V end lost 6 bases, the J end lost 7 bases, and 16 bases lay between the germline ends. Germline assignment: CDR1 MNHEY and CDR2 SMNVEV (reference sequence). The CDR3 protein is CASSRVVQGEQYF. CDR3 coding DNA: TGTGCCAGCAGCCGAGTCGTCCAGGGTGAGCAGTACTTC.

This clone was seen a few times. This chain joins TRBV11-2 and TRBJ2-2; TRBD1 might be the D (6 bases). V gave up 5 bases and J gave up 2 bases, with 12 bases separating them. This CDR3 has 15 amino acids. Germline V CDR1 and CDR2: SGHAT, FQNNGV. CDR3 sequence: CASSPGTRNTGELFF. The CDR3 DNA is TGTGCCAGCAGCCCGGGGACAAGAAACACCGGGGAGCTGTTTTTT.

This chain joins TRBV28 and TRBJ2-5; 13 nucleotides align to TRBD2. In germline, CDR1 is MDHEN, CDR2 SYDVKM. CDR3 length: 15 amino acids. V trimming: 5 bases; J trimming: 3 bases; junction bases outside the gene matches: 3. In nucleotides, the CDR3 is TGTGCCAGCAGTCCTGGACTAGCGGGAGAAGAGACCCAGTACTTC. Amino acids: CASSPGLAGEETQYF.

J is TRBJ1-6 and V is TRBV5-6, with a tentative D call TRBD1 (6 bases). V lost 4 bases and J lost 7, with 15 bases in between. The CDR3 is made up of 15 amino acids. Germline lookup yields CDR1 SGHDT and CDR2 YYEEEE. CDR3 sequence (DNA): TGTGCCAGCAGCCCAGGGGCAAGGTGGAATTCACCCCTCCACTTT. Encoded protein: CASSPGARWNSPLHF.

The CDR3 sequence: CAWRATSGGYYNEQFF. Written as DNA, the CDR3 is TGTGCCTGGAGGGCGACTAGCGGGGGATACTACAATGAGCAGTTCTTC. The gene calls are TRBV30 and TRBJ2-1; 12 bases are shared with TRBD2. V was pared by 3 bases and J by 3 bases, with 6 bases of the junction left unmatched. Germline-derived CDR1 and CDR2 are GTSNPN and SVGIG (reference sequence). This CDR3 has 16 residues.

This clone turned up a few times. V gene TRBV7-6 combines with J gene TRBJ2-1, with 12 bases that match TRBD2. The CDR3 length is 16 residues. Germline trimming cut 5 bases from V and 4 bases from J; bases unmatched to any gene: 6. Germline lookup yields CDR1 SGHVS and CDR2 FNYEAQ. The CDR3 is CASSPQLAGGYNEQFF. The CDR3 region has the DNA TGTGCCAGCAGCCCCCAACTAGCGGGAGGTTACAATGAGCAGTTCTTC.

The CDR3 loop reads CASKTGPKNTGELFF. CDR3 DNA sequence: TGTGCCAGTAAAACCGGGCCAAAAAACACCGGGGAGCTGTTTTTT. The rearrangement joins TRBV5-8 to TRBJ2-2, with D unclear. Germline V gene lookup returns CDR1 SGHTS and CDR2 YDEGEE. The ends were cut back, 8 bases at V and 2 bases at J, with 16 bases in the middle. This CDR3 comprises 15 residues.

This chain links TRBV7-9 with TRBJ1-3; D is unclear. The CDR3 is made up of 15 amino acids. Germline CDR1 reads SEHNR; CDR2 reads FQNEAQ (reference sequence). Trimming cost V 1 base and J 0 bases, with 7 bases left between them. CDR3 residues: CASSLEASSGNTIYF. CDR3 nucleotide sequence: TGTGCCAGCAGCTTAGAGGCGAGCTCTGGAAACACCATATATTTT. Drawing the rest from reference TRBV7-9 and TRBJ1-3, the complete variable domain is DTGVSQNPRHKITKRGQNVTFRCDPISEHNRLYWYRQTLGQGPEFLTYFQNEAQLEKSRLLSDRFSAERPKGSFSTLEIQRTEQGDSAMYLCASSLEASSGNTIYFGEGSWLTVV.

The chain is built from TRBV19 and TRBJ1-2; D call uncertain. V lost 4 bases to trimming and J lost 6 bases, with 6 bases between them. The germline V gene has CDR1 LNHDA and CDR2 SQIVND (reference sequence). This CDR3 region has 11 residues. In DNA, the CDR3 is TGTGCCAGTAGTAAGCGAGATGGCTACACCTTC. This translates into CASSKRDGYTF. Variable domain in full (rest from reference TRBV19 and TRBJ1-2): DGGITQSPKYLFRKEGQNVTLSCEQNLNHDAMYWYRQDPGQGLRLIYYSQIVNDFQKGDIAEGYSVSREKKESFPLTVTSAQKNPTAFYLCASSKRDGYTFGSGTRLTVV.

The V call is TRBV5-6, the J call TRBJ2-6, with D possibly matching TRBD1 (6 bases). This CDR3 comprises 14 residues. CDR1 and CDR2 from the germline V gene are SGHDT and YYEEEE. V was pared by 3 bases and J by 3 bases, with 7 bases between. Here the CDR3 DNA reads TGTGCCAGCAGCTCCAGGGGTGGGGCCAACGTCCTGACTTTC. This encodes CASSSRGGANVLTF.

The chain joins TRBV11-2 to TRBJ2-6; D is unresolved. Trimming cost V 6 bases and J 12 bases, with 18 bases left between them. The germline V gene has CDR1 SGHAT and CDR2 FQNNGV. The CDR3 is 14 amino acids. This CDR3 reads CASSPDHQVPVLTF. CDR3 DNA sequence: TGTGCCAGCAGTCCGGACCATCAGGTCCCCGTCCTGACTTTC.

This chain uses TRBV7-6 with TRBJ1-1; D not resolved. Deletions cut 1 base from V and 3 bases from J, with 9 bases between. This CDR3 contains 14 residues. Germline V CDR1 and CDR2: SGHVS, FNYEAQ. The CDR3 DNA follows: TGTGCCAGCAGCTTAGTGGGCAGAGACACTGAAGCTTTCTTT. Encoded protein: CASSLVGRDTEAFF. The variable domain in full, completed from reference TRBV7-6 and TRBJ1-1, reads GAGVSQSPRYKVTKRGQDVALRCDPISGHVSLYWYRQALGQGPEFLTYFNYEAQQDKSGLPNDRFSAERPEGSISTLTIQRTEQRDSAMYRCASSLVGRDTEAFFGQGTRLTVV.

The rearrangement links TRBV10-3 to TRBJ1-6; unclear D gene. Germline CDR1 reads ENHRY; CDR2 reads SYGVKD. V was clipped by 2 bases and J by 7 bases, with 6 bases between them. This CDR3 is built from 13 residues. In nucleotides, the CDR3 is TGTGCCATCAGTGAGCCTACGAATTCACCCCTCCACTTT. It specifies CAISEPTNSPLHF.

V usage is TRBV7-6 and J usage is TRBJ2-1; D perhaps matches TRBD1 (6 bases). V lost 1 base, J lost 6 bases, and 10 bases lay in between. Germline CDR1 is SGHVS and CDR2 is FNYEAQ. The CDR3 is made up of 14 amino acids. The CDR3 DNA reads TGTGCCAGCAGCTTAGGGGGGCGGTTCAATGAGCAGTTCTTC. Translating it yields CASSLGGRFNEQFF. Full variable domain (rest looked up from reference TRBV7-6 and TRBJ2-1): GAGVSQSPRYKVTKRGQDVALRCDPISGHVSLYWYRQALGQGPEFLTYFNYEAQQDKSGLPNDRFSAERPEGSISTLTIQRTEQRDSAMYRCASSLGGRFNEQFFGPGTRLTVL.

CDR3 in amino acids: CASSEFSGSSSYNEQFF. CDR3 DNA sequence: TGTGCCAGCAGTGAATTCAGCGGGTCGAGCTCCTACAATGAGCAGTTCTTC. The genes are TRBV6-1 and TRBJ2-1; possibly TRBD2 for D (6 bases). Trimming shortened V by 2 bases and J by 0 bases, and 14 bases separated the two germline ends. Germline CDR1 and CDR2: MNHNS and SASEGT. CDR3 length equals 17 residues.

The chain recombines TRBV28 with TRBJ2-3; 9 bases line up with TRBD2. The trim removed 4 bases at V and 3 bases at J, leaving 8 bases unmatched. The CDR3 has 16 amino acids. CDR1 is MDHEN and CDR2 is SYDVKM in the germline V gene. The CDR3 loop reads CASSSPASGVTDTQYF. CDR3 sequence (DNA): TGTGCCAGCAGTTCCCCAGCTAGCGGGGTAACAGATACGCAGTATTTT. The complete variable domain, with remaining parts taken from reference TRBV28 and TRBJ2-3, reads DVKVTQSSRYLVKRTGEKVFLECVQDMDHENMFWYRQDPGLGLRLIYFSYDVKMKEKGDIPEGYSVSREKKERFSLILESASTNQTSMYLCASSSPASGVTDTQYFGPGTRLTVL.